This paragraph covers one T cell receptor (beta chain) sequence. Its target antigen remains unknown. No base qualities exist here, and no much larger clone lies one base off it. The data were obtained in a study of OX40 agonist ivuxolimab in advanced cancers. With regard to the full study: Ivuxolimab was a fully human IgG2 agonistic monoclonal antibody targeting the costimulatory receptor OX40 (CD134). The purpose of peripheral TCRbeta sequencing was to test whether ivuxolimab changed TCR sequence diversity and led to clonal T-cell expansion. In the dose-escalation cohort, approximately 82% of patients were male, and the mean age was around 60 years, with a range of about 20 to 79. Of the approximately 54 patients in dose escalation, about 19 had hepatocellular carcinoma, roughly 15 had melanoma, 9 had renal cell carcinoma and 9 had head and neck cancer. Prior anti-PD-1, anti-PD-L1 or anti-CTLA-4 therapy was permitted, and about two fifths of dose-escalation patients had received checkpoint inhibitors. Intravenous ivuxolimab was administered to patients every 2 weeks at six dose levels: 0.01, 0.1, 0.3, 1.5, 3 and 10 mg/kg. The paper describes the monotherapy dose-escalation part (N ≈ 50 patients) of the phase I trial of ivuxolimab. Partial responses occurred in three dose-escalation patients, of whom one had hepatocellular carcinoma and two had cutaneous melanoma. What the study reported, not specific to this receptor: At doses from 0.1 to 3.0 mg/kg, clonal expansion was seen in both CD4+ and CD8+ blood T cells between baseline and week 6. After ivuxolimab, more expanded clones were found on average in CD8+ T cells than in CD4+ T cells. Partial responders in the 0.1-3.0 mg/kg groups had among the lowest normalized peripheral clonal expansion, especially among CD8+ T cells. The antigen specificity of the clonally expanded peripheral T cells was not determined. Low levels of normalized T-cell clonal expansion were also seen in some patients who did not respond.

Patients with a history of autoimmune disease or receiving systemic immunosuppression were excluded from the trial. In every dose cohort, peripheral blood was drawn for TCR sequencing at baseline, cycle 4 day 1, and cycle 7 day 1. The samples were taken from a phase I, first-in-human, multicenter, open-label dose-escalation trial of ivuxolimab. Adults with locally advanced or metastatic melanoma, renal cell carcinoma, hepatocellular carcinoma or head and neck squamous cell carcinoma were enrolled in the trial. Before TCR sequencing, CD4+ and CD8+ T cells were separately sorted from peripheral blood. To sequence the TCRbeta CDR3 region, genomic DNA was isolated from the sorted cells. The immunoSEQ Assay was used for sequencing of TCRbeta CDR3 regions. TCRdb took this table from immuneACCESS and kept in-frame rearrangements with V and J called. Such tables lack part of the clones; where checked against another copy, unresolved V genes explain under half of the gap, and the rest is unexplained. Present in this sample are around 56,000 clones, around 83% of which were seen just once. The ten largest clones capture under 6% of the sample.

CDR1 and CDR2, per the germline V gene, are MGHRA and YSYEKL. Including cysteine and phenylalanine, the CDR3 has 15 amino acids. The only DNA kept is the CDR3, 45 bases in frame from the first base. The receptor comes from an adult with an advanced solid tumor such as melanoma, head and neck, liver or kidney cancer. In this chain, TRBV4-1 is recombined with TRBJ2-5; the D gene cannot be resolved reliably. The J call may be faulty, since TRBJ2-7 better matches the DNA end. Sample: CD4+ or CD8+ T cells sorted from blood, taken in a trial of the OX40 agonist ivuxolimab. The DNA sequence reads TGCGCCAGCAGCCAAGCTCTGGGATCCTCCTACGAGCAGTACTTC. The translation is CASSQALGSSYEQYF.